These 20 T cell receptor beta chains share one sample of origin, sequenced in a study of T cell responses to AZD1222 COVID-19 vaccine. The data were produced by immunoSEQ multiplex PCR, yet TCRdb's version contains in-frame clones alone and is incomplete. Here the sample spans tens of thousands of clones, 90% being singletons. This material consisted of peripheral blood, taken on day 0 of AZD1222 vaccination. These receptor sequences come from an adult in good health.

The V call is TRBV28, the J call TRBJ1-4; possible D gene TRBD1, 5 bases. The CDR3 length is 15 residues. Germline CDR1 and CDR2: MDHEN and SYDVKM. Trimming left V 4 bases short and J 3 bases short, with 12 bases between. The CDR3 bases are TGTGCCAGCAGTTCGCTGGTGGGGGCTAATGAAAAACTGTTTTTT. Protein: CASSSLVGANEKLFF.

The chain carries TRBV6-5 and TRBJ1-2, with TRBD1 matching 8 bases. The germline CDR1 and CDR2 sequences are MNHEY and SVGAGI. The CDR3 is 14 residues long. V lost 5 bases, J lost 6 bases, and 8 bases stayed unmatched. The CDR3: CASSPPSGGHGYTF. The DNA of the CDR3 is TGTGCCAGCAGTCCCCCGTCAGGGGGCCATGGCTACACCTTC.

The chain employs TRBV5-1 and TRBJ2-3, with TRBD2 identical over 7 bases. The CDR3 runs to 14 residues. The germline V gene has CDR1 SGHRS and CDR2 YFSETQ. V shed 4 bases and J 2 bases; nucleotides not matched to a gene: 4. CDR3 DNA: TGCGCCAGCAGCCGGACTAGTTCCACAGATACGCAGTATTTT. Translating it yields CASSRTSSTDTQYF.

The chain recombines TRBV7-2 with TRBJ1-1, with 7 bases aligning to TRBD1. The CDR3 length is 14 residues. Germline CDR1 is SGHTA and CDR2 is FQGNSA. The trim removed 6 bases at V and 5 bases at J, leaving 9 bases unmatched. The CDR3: CASSPTGIGTEAFF. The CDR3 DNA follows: TGTGCCAGCAGTCCGACAGGGATCGGAACTGAAGCTTTCTTT.

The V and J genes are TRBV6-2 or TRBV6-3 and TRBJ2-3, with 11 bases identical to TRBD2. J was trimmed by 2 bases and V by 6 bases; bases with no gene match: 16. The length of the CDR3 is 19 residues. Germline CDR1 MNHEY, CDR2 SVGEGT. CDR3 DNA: TGTGCCAGCAGCGGAGCAGAAGAGACTAGCGGGGTGTTCACAGATACGCAGTATTTT. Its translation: CASSGAEETSGVFTDTQYF.

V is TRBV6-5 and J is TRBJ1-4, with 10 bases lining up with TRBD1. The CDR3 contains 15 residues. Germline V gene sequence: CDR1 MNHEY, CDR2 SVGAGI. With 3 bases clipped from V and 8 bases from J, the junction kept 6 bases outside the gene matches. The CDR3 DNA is TGTGCCAGCAGTTATGGGACAGGGGTGGGAGAAAAACTGTTTTTT. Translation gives CASSYGTGVGEKLFF.

CDR3 in amino acids: CASTGDSYSPLHF. In DNA, the CDR3 is TGCGCCAGCACCGGGGACAGCTACTCACCCCTCCACTTT. The rearrangement links TRBV5-1 to TRBJ1-6; TRBD1 aligns across 7 bases. The CDR3 runs to 13 residues. Germline loops: CDR1 SGHRS, CDR2 YFSETQ. V gave up 6 bases and J gave up 10 bases; unmatched junction bases: 7.

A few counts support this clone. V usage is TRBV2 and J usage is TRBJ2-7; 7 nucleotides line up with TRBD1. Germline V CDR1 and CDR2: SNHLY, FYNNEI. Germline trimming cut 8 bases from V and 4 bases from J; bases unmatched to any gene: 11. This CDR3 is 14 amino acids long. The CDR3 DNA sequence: TGTGCCAGCGAAAAGGGGACAGTCGATTACGAGCAGTACTTC. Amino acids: CASEKGTVDYEQYF. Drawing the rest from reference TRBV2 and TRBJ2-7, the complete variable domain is EPEVTQTPSHQVTQMGQEVILRCVPISNHLYFYWYRQILGQKVEFLVSFYNNEISEKSEIFDDQFSVERPDGSNFTLKIRSTKLEDSAMYFCASEKGTVDYEQYFGPGTRLTVT.

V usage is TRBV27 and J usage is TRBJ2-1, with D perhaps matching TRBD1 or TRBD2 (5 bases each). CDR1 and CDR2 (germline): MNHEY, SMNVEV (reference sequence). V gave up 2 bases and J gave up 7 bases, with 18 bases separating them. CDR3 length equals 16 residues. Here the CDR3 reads CASSLPPGTPKNEQFF. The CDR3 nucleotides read TGTGCCAGCAGTTTACCTCCGGGGACCCCTAAGAATGAGCAGTTCTTC.

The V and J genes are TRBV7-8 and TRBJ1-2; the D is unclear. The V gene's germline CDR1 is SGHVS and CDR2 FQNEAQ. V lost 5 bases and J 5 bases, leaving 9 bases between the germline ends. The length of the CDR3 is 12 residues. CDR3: CASSPVSYGYTF. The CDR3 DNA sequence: TGTGCCAGCAGCCCTGTCTCTTATGGCTACACCTTC.

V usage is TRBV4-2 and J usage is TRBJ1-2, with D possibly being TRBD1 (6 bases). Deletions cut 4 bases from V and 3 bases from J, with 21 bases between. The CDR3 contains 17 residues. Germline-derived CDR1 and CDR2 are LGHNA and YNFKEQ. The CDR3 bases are TGTGCCAGCAGCCCGAACAAATTGGCAGGGGTGGACTATGGCTACACCTTC. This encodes CASSPNKLAGVDYGYTF.

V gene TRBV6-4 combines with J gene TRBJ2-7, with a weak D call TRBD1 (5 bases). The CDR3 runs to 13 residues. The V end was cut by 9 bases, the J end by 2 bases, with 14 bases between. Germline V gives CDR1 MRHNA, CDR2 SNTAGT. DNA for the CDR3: TGTGCCAGGGCCTGCAGGGAAACCTACGAGCAGTACTTC. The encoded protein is CARACRETYEQYF.

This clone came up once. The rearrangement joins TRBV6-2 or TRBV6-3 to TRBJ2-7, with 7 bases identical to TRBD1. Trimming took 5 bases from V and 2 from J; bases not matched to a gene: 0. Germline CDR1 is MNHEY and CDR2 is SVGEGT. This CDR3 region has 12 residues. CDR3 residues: CASSGTAYEQYF. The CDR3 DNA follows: TGTGCCAGCAGTGGGACAGCCTACGAGCAGTACTTC.

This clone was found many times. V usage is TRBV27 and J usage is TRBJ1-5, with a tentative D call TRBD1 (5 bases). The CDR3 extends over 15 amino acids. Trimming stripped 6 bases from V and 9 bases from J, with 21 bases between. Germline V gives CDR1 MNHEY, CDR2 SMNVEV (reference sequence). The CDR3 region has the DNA TGTGCCAGCAGCCAGGGACCGCCTTTGGGGCCGCCCCAGCATTTT. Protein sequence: CASSQGPPLGPPQHF.

The CDR3 reads CASQGQPNTEAFF. CDR3 sequence (DNA): TGTGCCAGCCAGGGACAGCCGAACACTGAAGCTTTCTTT. V gene TRBV12-3 or TRBV12-4 combines with J gene TRBJ1-1, with TRBD1 matching over 7 bases. The CDR3 extends over 13 amino acids. After removal of 8 bases from V and 1 base from J, the junction contained 4 bases not matched to a gene.

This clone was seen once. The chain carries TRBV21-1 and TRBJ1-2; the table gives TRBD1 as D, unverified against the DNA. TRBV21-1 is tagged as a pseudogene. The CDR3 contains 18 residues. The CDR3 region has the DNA TGTGCCAGCAGCAAAGAGGGGGAATTTGGACAGGAGAACTATGGCTACACCTTC. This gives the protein CASSKEGEFGQENYGYTF.

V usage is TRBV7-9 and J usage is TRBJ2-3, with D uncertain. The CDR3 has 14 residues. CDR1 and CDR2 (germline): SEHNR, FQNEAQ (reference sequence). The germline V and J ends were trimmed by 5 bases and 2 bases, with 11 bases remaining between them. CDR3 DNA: TGTGCCAGCAGCCCACGGACCAACACAGATACGCAGTATTTT. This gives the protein CASSPRTNTDTQYF.

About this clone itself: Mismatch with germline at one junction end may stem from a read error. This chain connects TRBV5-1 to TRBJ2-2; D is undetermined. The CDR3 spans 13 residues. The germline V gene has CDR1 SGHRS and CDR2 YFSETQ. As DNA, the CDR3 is TGCGCCAGTAGCTTGCTTGAAAACGGGGAGCTGTTTTTT. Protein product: CASSLLENGELFF.

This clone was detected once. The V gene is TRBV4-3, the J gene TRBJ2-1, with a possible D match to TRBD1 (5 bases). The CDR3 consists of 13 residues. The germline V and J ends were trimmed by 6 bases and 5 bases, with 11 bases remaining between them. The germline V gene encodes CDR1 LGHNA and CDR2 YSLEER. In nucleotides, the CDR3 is TGCGCCAGCAGAAAGCAGGGCGACAATGAGCAGTTCTTC. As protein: CASRKQGDNEQFF.

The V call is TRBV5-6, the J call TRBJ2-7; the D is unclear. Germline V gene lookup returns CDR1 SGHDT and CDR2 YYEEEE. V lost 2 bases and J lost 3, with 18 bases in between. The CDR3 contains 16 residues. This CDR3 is CASSFTSRRVGYEQYF. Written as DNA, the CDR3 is TGTGCCAGCAGCTTCACCAGTCGTCGGGTAGGCTACGAGCAGTACTTC.